This T cell receptor beta chain was sequenced in a study of blood T cell repertoires in COVID-19. Study-level background: Collection of acute and convalescent COVID-19 samples took place in the United States, Italy and Spain. Sample material is recorded as cDNA or gDNA derived from T cells, B-cell-depleted T cells, or PBMCs.

Trimming took 7 bases from V and 5 from J; bases not matched to a gene: 10. This CDR3 region has 15 residues. CDR1 MNHEY and CDR2 SMNVEV come from the germline V gene (reference sequence). Study processing details: Reference gene primer amplification in the assay estimated nucleated cell counts. Measured with immunoSEQ multiplex PCR; TCRdb has only the in-frame clones, and not every one. V and J calls and clone size are copied from that table; D and trimming were computed from the DNA. The sample carries about 120,000 clones, 79% recorded once. Specimen: peripheral blood. The J gene is TRBJ2-2, the V gene TRBV27, with TRBD1 matching over 7 bases. The sequence came from a man between 35 and 55 years old with active or convalescent COVID-19. The chain's CDR3 is CASTSRQGRTGELFF. CDR3 coding DNA: TGTGCCAGCACCTCACGACAGGGCAGGACCGGGGAGCTGTTTTTT.